This T cell receptor (beta chain) emerged from a study of shared clonotypes between healthy human individuals (dated by TCRdb to about 2020). Context from the whole study: Two women and a few men aged 18 to 49 years were included in the cohort. To estimate repertoire size and how much clonotype sharing occurs between individuals, the study deeply sequenced the blood TCR repertoires of five healthy adults. Per donor, leukapheresis produced somewhere between about 0.8 and 9.5 billion PBMCs. To increase sequencing depth and limit assay-specific biases, different laboratories used diverse techniques to prepare libraries and sequence TCR repertoires. What the research found in general, with its limitations: Sampling was restricted to blood, and TCR repertoires in tissue are likely to differ from TCR repertoires in blood. The small number of donors limited the genetic and exposure-history diversity represented. Pairwise subsampling led to the expectation that sequencing depth would affect the degree of clonotype sharing among donors.

Donors were healthy HIV-negative adults with no recently reported acute infections or vaccinations. Every donor was a Caucasian adult living in Nashville, Tennessee, USA. For unsorted samples, some 100 million PBMCs were counted and genomic DNA was extracted with the QIAamp DNA Blood Mini kit. After blood collection by leukapheresis, PBMCs were isolated using Ficoll-Histopaque density gradient centrifugation and then cryopreserved in the vapor phase of liquid nitrogen. Using the deep immunoSEQ assay, multiplex PCR amplified TCR CDR3 regions from genomic DNA. Extracted genomic DNA from each cell subset was distributed evenly across all wells of several immunoSEQ 96-well plates, and each plate was treated as a replicate. For unsorted PBMC, approximately 300 ng of genomic DNA, equivalent to about 30,000 T cell genomes, went into each replicate PCR. Unsorted PBMC genomic DNA was sequenced across ten immunoSEQ deep assay plates. Purified libraries were measured with a Qubit 3.0 fluorometer, size-checked on a Bioanalyzer 2100, and measured again with the KAPA Library Quantification kit. A separate single-read 150-cycle Illumina NextSeq 550 flow cell was used to sequence each immunoSEQ 96-well plate. In the original analysis: Because the immunoSEQ output included only junctional sequences and no quality scores, the filtering could not be the same as the filtering used for full-length reads. To assign V/J genes and CDR3, sequences were annotated using PyIR, a Python wrapper for IgBLAST v1.9, with IMGT germline references. Reads with weak V/J assignments (E-value above 1e-6), missing CDR3, stop codons, out-of-frame junctions, or ambiguous translated residues were removed. A V3J clonotype was defined by an identical inferred V gene, J gene, and CDR3 amino acid sequence. Percentage overlap between repertoires was calculated by dividing the number of shared unique clonotypes by the size of the smaller repertoire. Repertoire richness was assessed with RTK rarefaction, the Chao1 estimator, and Recon v2.1 estimates of unobserved clonotypes. The table was pulled from immuneACCESS by TCRdb, which kept in-frame rearrangements only. Such tables lose some clones; where checked, under half of the loss comes from unresolved V genes, and the rest has no known cause. The DNA gave D and trimming, while V, J and clone size come from that table. Within this sample are about 480,000 clones, with roughly 85% of them counted one time only. The ten largest clones represent under 15% of the sample.

The CDR3 starts with the cysteine, ends with the phenylalanine, and has 13 residues. CDR3 DNA only is kept here, 39 bases in frame from base 1. V is cut by 5 bases and J by 0 bases, and the space between the germline ends is 5 bases. CDR1 and CDR2 (SGHTA, FQGNSA) derive from the germline V gene. Of note for this clone: It has no known antigen specificity. No base quality values were provided; no much bigger clone lies one nucleotide off.

Sequencing input: PBMCs. This receptor chain uses TRBV7-2 and TRBJ2-1, with the D segment identity uncertain. This sequence originates from a woman aged 35 to 49 in good health. Some clones in this sample may be carry-over from other donors' samples. CDR3 reads: CASSPRSYNEQFF. The nucleotides are TGTGCCAGCAGCCCACGCTCCTACAATGAGCAGTTCTTC.